Listed here is a single T cell receptor (beta chain). This clone occurred many times. Its specific antigen is unknown. The read terminates 3 residues before the CDR3 end, so the remaining end is supplied by the germline J gene. Predominantly Caucasian heritage was noted among both the CVID patients and the healthy controls. Heparinized peripheral whole blood samples of about 4.5 to 9 ml were collected from each donor. Genomic DNA from adults with common variable immune deficiency (CVID) and from healthy adult controls was the source for sequencing TCRbeta CDR3 repertoires. A total of roughly 22 healthy adult volunteers (around 12 female and about 10 male; age range roughly 20 to 66 years, mean age about 34) were included in the control group. Diluted blood was subjected to density centrifugation over Hypaque 1077 or Ficoll-Paque for isolation of peripheral blood mononuclear cells. Unsorted mononuclear cells served as the source of genomic DNA, which was extracted either by Qiagen column purification or by a centrifugation-based method.

The sample is drawn from a study of T cell clonality in common variable immunodeficiency (dated by TCRdb to between 2014 and 2016). Study-wide findings and limitations: Despite equal DNA input, controls averaged approximately 88,000 unique sequences per sample versus around 30,000 in CVID samples. TCRbeta clonality was higher in CVID subjects than in healthy controls (t-test p = 0.018), and the increase was most characteristic of about a third of subjects. According to the authors, finding the cause of the higher clonality in CVID would require sequencing the repertoires of T cell subpopulations. Differences among patients in the CVID cohort limited the correlations between repertoire features and clinical complications. CVID TCRbeta sequences were reported to have fewer deletions and N-nucleotide insertions and to lack highly modified clones with 13 or more V deletions. Healthy controls shared more TCRbeta clones with each other than CVID subjects shared among themselves (p < 0.0001).

The CDR3 contains 15 residues, cysteine and phenylalanine counted. Part of the CDR3 DNA is given, 36 bases translated from base 1. V is pared back by 5 bases and J by 3 bases, with 13 bases lying between the germline termini. Taken from the germline V gene, the CDR1 and CDR2 loops are KGHSH and LQKENI. CVID samples and control samples contributed equivalent amounts of genomic DNA as sequencing input. For every sample, a 60 bp segment covering the rearranged TCRbeta CDR3 region was amplified and then sequenced. The immunoSEQ assay, a bias-corrected multiplex PCR combined with high-throughput sequencing, was used to amplify TCRbeta. On the study's bioinformatics: Every unique nucleotide sequence counted as a clone and was annotated with V, D and J genes, copy number and frequency. Sequences were labeled productive if in frame, and non-productive if out of frame or containing stop codons. Clonality was calculated from Shannon's entropy as previously described. Mean CDR3 Kyte-Doolittle hydropathy was derived from the predicted amino acid sequences of productive clones. The R hclust function was used to hierarchically cluster scaled V gene usage with Manhattan distance and complete linkage. Sharing of clones by CDR3 amino acid sequence was evaluated by resampling 12 repertoires per group over 100 rounds. The repertoires were screened for 60 to 85 published EBV-specific TCRbeta sequences and roughly 240 published CMV-specific TCRbeta sequences. After two CVID samples that produced fewer than 10,000 sequences were dropped from the analysis, 45 or so CVID repertoires remained. The table was pulled from immuneACCESS by TCRdb, which kept in-frame rearrangements only. Such tables lose some clones; where checked, under half of the loss comes from unresolved V genes, and the rest has no known cause. From that table come the V and J calls and clone size; the DNA was used to work out D and trimming. For this sample, some 39,000 clones are listed, none of them singletons. The ten largest account for 1.3% to 1.5% of the sample.

Recombination connected TRBV18 to TRBJ2-2, and the D gene may be TRBD1, 5 bases matching. The specimen was peripheral blood mononuclear cells. The receptor's source is a person between 18 and 75 years old in good health. Here the CDR3 is given as CASSYRQKHTGELFF. The part of the CDR3 DNA that was read is TGTGCCAGCTCATACAGACAGAAGCACACCGGGGAG.